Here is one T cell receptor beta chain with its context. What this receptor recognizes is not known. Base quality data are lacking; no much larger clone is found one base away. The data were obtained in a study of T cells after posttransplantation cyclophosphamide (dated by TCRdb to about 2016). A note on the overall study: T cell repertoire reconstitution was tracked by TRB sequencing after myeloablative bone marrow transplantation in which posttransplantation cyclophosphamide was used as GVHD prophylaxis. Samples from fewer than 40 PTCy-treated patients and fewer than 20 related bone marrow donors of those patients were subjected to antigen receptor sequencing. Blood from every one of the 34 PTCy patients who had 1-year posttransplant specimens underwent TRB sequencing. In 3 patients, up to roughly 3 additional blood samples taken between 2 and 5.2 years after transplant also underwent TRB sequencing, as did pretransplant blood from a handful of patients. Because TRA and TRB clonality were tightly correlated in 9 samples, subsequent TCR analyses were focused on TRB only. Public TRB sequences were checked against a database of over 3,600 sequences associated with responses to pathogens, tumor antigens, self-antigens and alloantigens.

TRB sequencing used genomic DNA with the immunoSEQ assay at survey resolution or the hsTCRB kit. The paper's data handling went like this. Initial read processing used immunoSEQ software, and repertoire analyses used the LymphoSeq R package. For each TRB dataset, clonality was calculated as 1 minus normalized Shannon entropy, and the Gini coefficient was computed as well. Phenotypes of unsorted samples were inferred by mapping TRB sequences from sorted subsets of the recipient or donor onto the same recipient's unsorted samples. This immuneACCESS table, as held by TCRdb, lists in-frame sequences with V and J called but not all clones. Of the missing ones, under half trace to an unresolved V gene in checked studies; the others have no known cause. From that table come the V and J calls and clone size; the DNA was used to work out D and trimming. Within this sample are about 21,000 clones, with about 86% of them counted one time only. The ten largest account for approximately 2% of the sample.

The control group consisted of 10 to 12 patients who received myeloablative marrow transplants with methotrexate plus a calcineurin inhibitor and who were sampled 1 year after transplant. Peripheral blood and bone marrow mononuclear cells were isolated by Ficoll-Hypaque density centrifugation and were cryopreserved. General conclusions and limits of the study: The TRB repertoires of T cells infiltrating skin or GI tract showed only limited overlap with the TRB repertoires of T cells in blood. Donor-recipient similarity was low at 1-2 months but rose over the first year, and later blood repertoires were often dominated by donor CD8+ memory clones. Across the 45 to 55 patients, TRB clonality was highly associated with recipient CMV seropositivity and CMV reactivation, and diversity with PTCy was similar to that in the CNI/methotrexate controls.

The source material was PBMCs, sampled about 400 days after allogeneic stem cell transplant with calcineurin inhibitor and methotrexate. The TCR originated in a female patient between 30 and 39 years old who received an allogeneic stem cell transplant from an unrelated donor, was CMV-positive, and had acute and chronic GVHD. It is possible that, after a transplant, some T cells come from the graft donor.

The CDR3 has the sequence CAWSGQGYQPQHF. The bases read TGTGCCTGGAGTGGACAGGGATATCAGCCCCAGCATTTT. The rearrangement combines TRBV30 with TRBJ1-5, with 7 middle bases fitting TRBD1. The germline V gene encodes CDR1 GTSNPN and CDR2 SVGIG (reference sequence). The CDR3, from cysteine to phenylalanine, totals 13 residues. Only the CDR3 part of the read is kept: 39 bases, read in frame from the first base. Trimming removed 1 base from V and 5 bases from J; the gene matches leave 2 bases unexplained. The CDR3, completed at both ends by the reference TRBV30 and TRBJ1-5 genes, gives the full variable domain SQTIHQWPATLVQPVGSPLSLECTVEGTSNPNLYWYRQAAGRGLQLLFYSVGIGQISSEVPQNLSASRPQDRQFILSSKKLLLSDSGFYLCAWSGQGYQPQHFGDGTRLSIL.